This TCR beta chain was documented in a study of blood T cells in healthy people across ages. Study-level points and caveats: Older individuals had lower TCR beta diversity per million T cells (the decline was roughly linear).

Concerning this clonotype: Its antigen is not known.

Trimming left V 3 bases short and J 11 bases short, with 19 bases between. The CDR3 loop spans 13 amino acids. Germline loops: CDR1 DFQATT, CDR2 SNEGSKA (reference sequence). The use of a sample-barcoded 5' primer and a J-beta primer mix characterized a second PCR of roughly 6 to 11 cycles. In TCRdb, the 5' RACE reads were re-called with MiXCR into one record per CDR3 protein. This sample yields 1.4 million to 1.5 million distinct CDR3 sequences, of which 42% are seen a single time; 7.9% belongs to the top ten. Sequenced material: blood. This chain connects TRBV20-1 to TRBJ2-5, with D perhaps TRBD1 (6 bases). The source is a woman between 18 and 29 years old in good health. As DNA, the CDR3 is TGCAGTGCTAGTAGGAAGGGGGTTAATGAGCAGTACTTC. It codes for CSASRKGVNEQYF.